The rows below give T cell receptor beta chains drawn from one sample of a study of vaccination effects on CD4 cells after COVID-19. Their cognate antigens are unknown. Sequencing was performed with immunoSEQ multiplex PCR; in TCRdb, only in-frame clones are kept and a portion is missing. Of tens of thousands of clones listed, 65% to 85% are singletons. The starting material was CD4+ T cells from PBMCs cultured with HCoV-OC43 spike peptides, obtained before COVID-19 vaccination. Every receptor here comes from a human donor who received a COVID-19 vaccine. CDR3s include the opening cysteine and the closing phenylalanine or tryptophan. Fields, in order: clone size, V gene, D gene, J gene, CDR3 DNA, CDR3 protein. A D gene is named only where the DNA matches it firmly. Expanded clones get a size class; other rows say once, few or many, or leave the size out.

NA	TRBV18	NA	TRBJ1-5	TGTGCCAGCTCGCCGCGAGCCGGGGACCAGCCCCAGCATTTT	CASSPRAGDQPQHF
NA	TRBV28	TRBD1	TRBJ2-5	TGTGCCAGCAGACCCCAGGGGGCCGGAGAGACCCAGTACTTC	CASRPQGAGETQYF
NA	TRBV7-8	TRBD1	TRBJ1-2	TGTGCCAGCAGCTCCCAGATCGACAGGGGGGGATATGGCTACACCTTC	CASSSQIDRGGYGYTF
NA	TRBV2	TRBD1	TRBJ2-1	TGTGCCAGCACCTGGGACAGCGACTACAATGAGCAGTTCTTC	CASTWDSDYNEQFF
NA	TRBV5-5	NA	TRBJ2-2	TGTGCCAGCAGCTTGCAGGAACTCACCGGGGAGCTGTTTTTT	CASSLQELTGELFF
NA	TRBV6-1	NA	TRBJ1-3	TGTGCCAGCAGTGAAGACTCGCGCTCTGGAAACACCATATATTTT	CASSEDSRSGNTIYF
NA	TRBV3-1/TRBV3-2	TRBD1	TRBJ2-4	TGTGCCAGCAGCCAAGATAGGGGGCACATTCAGTACTTC	CASSQDRGHIQYF
NA	TRBV19	NA	TRBJ1-5	TGTGCCAGCTGGGCACGGGGGGGGAATCAGCCCCAGCATTTT	CASWARGGNQPQHF
NA	TRBV9	NA	TRBJ1-5	TGTGCCAGCAGCCCCCGGGAGGTTTATCAGCCCCAGCATTTT	CASSPREVYQPQHF
NA	TRBV29-1	TRBD1	TRBJ2-5	TGCAGCGGTGGGACAGCACAAGAGACCCAGTACTTC	CSGGTAQETQYF
NA	TRBV3-1/TRBV3-2	NA	TRBJ1-2	TGTGCCAGCAGCCCCCGGGCTAGGGCTACCGGTGGCTACACCTTC	CASSPRARATGGYTF
NA	TRBV18	NA	TRBJ2-5	TGTGCCAGCTCACCAGGGAAGGGGGAGACCCAGTACTTC	CASSPGKGETQYF
NA	TRBV24-1	TRBD2	TRBJ2-1	TGTGCCACCAGTGATCCCCAACTAGCGGGGGCCTACAATGAGCAGTTCTTC	CATSDPQLAGAYNEQFF
NA	TRBV6-5	NA	TRBJ2-3	TGTGCCAGCCAACGGGGGAACCAAGATACGCAGTATTTT	CASQRGNQDTQYF
NA	TRBV5-1	TRBD1	TRBJ1-2	TGCGCCAGCAGCCCGCGGTCCGGGACAGGGGAACGGGGCTATGGCTACACCTTC	CASSPRSGTGERGYGYTF
once	TRBV6-5	NA	TRBJ2-6	TGTGCCAGCAGTTACTCGCGGGGGGCCAACGTCCTGACTTTC	CASSYSRGANVLTF
NA	TRBV4-1	TRBD1	TRBJ1-4	TGCGCCAGCAGCCGACCCCAGGGGGGGTTAGGTGAAAAACTGTTTTTT	CASSRPQGGLGEKLFF
NA	TRBV19	NA	TRBJ1-5	TGTGCCAGTAGTCTAAGGTCCCGTAATAGCAATCAGCCCCAGCATTTT	CASSLRSRNSNQPQHF
NA	TRBV18	NA	TRBJ2-3	TGTGCCAGCTCACTTCTCTCCCCCAGCACAGATACGCAGTATTTT	CASSLLSPSTDTQYF
NA	TRBV6-2/TRBV6-3	TRBD1	TRBJ1-1	TGTGCCAGCAGTTACCACGGACAGGGCGCTGAAGCTTTCTTT	CASSYHGQGAEAFF
once	TRBV27	NA	TRBJ2-1	TGTGCCAGCAGTTCGGACCGGGGGGCGGGATACTGGAATGAGCAGTTCTTC	CASSSDRGAGYWNEQFF
NA	TRBV3-1/TRBV3-2	TRBD1	TRBJ1-2	TGTGCCAGCAGCCGACAGGGGGCGTCCTATGGCTACACCTTC	CASSRQGASYGYTF
few	TRBV5-4	TRBD1	TRBJ1-5	TGTGCCAGCAGTAAACAGGGGAGGGATCAGCCCCAGCATTTT	CASSKQGRDQPQHF
NA	TRBV6-5	NA	TRBJ1-2	TGTGCCAGCAGTCGACAGCGAGACTATGGCTACACCTTC	CASSRQRDYGYTF